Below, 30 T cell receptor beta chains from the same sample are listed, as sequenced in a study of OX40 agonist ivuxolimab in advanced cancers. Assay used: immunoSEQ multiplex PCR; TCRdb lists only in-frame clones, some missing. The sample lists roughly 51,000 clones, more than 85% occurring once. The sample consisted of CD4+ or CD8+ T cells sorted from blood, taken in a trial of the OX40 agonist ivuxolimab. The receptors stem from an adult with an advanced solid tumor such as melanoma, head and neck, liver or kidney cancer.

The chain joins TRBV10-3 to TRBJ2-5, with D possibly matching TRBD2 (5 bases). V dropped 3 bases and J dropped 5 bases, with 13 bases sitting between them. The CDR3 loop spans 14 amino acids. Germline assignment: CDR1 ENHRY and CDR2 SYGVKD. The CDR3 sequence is CAISDGRGAETQYF. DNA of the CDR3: TGTGCCATCAGTGATGGACGGGGAGCTGAGACCCAGTACTTC.

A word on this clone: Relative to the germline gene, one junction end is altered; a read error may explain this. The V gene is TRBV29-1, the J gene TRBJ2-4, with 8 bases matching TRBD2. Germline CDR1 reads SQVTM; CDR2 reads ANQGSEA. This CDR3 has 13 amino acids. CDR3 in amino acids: CSVEGTRLDIQYF. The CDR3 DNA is TGCAGCGTCGAAGGGACTAGATTGGACATTCAGTACTTC. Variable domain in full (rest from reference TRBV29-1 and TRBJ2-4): SAVISQKPSRDICQRGTSLTIQCQVDSQVTMMFWYRQQPGQSLTLIATANQGSEATYESGFVIDKFPISRPNLTFSTLTVSNMSPEDSSIYLCSVEGTRLDIQYFGAGTRLSVL.

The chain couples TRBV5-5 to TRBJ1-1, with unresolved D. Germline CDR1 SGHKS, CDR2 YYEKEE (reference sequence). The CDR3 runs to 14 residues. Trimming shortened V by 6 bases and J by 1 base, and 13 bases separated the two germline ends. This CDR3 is CASMGKSWNTEAFF. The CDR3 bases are TGTGCCAGCATGGGGAAGAGTTGGAACACTGAAGCTTTCTTT.

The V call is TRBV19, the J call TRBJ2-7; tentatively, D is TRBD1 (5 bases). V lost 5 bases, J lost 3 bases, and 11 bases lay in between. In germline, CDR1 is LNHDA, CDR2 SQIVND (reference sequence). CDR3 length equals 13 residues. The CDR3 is CASSDRGLYEQYF. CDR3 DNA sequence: TGTGCCAGTAGTGACAGAGGCCTCTACGAGCAGTACTTC. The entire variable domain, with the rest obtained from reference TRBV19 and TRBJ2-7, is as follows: DGGITQSPKYLFRKEGQNVTLSCEQNLNHDAMYWYRQDPGQGLRLIYYSQIVNDFQKGDIAEGYSVSREKKESFPLTVTSAQKNPTAFYLCASSDRGLYEQYFGPGTRLTVT.

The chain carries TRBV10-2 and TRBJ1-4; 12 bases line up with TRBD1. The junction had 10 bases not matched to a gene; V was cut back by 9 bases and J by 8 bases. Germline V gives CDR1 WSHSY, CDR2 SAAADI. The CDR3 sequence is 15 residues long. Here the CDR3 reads CASGTGGARKEKLFF. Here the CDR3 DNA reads TGCGCCAGTGGGACAGGGGGCGCGAGGAAGGAAAAACTGTTTTTT.

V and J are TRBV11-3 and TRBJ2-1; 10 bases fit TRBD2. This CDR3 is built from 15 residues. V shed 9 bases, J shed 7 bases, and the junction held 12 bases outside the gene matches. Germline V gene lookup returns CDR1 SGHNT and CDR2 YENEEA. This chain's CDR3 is CARTKREGPRNEQFF. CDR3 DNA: TGTGCCAGGACCAAGCGGGAGGGCCCTCGGAATGAGCAGTTCTTC.

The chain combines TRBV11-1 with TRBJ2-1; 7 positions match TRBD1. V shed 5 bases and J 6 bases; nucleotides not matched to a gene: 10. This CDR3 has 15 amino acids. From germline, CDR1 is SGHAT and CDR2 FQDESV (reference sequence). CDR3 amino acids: CASSQGGSMVNEQFF. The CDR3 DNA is TGTGCCAGCAGCCAAGGGGGCTCCATGGTCAATGAGCAGTTCTTC.

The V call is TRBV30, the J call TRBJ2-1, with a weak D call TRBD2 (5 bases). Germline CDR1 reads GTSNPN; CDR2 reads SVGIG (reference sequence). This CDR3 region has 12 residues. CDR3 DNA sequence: TGTGCGGTGCGGGCCTCCGGCAATGAGCAGTTCTTC. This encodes CAVRASGNEQFF.

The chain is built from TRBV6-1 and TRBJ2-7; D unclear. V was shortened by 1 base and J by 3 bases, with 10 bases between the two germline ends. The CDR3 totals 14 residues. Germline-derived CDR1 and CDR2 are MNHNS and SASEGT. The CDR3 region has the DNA TGTGCCAGCAGTGAAGAGGCCCGGGTCTACGAGCAGTACTTC. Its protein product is CASSEEARVYEQYF.

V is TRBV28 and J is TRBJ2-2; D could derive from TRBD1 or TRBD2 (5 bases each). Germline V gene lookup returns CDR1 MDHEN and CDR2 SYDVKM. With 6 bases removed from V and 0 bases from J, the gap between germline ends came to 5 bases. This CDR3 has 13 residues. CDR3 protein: CASRGANTGELFF. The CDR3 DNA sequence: TGTGCCAGCAGGGGGGCGAACACCGGGGAGCTGTTTTTT.

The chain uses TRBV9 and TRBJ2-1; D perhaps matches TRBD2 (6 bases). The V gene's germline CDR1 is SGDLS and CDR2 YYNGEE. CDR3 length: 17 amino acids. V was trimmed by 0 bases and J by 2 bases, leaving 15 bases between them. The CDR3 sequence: CASSVGGYRETYNEQFF. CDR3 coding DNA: TGTGCCAGCAGCGTAGGAGGGTACCGGGAGACCTACAATGAGCAGTTCTTC.

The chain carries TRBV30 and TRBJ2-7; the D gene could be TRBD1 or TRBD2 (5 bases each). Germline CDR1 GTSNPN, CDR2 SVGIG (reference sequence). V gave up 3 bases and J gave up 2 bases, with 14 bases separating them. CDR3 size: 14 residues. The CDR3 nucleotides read TGTGCCTGGAGCCCCGGGACGGTGACCTACGAGCAGTACTTC. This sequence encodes CAWSPGTVTYEQYF.

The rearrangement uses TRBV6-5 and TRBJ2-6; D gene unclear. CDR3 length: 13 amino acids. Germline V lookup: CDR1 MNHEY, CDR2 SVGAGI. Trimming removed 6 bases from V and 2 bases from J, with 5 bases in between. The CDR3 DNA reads TGTGCCAGCAGGGAAACTGGGGCCAACGTCCTGACTTTC. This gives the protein CASRETGANVLTF.

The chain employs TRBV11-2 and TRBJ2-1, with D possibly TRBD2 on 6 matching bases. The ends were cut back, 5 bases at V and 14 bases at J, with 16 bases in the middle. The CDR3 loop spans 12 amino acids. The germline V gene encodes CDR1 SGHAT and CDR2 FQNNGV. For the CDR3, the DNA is TGTGCCAGCAGCCCCACCGGGACTGTTAAGTTCTTC. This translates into CASSPTGTVKFF.

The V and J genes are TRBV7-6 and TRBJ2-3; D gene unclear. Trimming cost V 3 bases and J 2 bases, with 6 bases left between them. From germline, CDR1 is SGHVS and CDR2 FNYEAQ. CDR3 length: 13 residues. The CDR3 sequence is CASSFSDTDTQYF. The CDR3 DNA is TGTGCCAGCAGCTTCTCGGACACAGATACGCAGTATTTT.

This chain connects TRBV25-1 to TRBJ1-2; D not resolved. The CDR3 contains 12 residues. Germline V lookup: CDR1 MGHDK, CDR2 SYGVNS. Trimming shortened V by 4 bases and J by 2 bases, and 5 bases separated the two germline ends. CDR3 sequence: CASSAQNYGYTF. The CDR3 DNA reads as TGTGCCAGCAGTGCACAGAACTATGGCTACACCTTC.

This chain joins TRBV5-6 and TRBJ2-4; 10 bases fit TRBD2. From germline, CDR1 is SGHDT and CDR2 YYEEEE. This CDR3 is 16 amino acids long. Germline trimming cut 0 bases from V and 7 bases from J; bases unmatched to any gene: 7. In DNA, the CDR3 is TGTGCCAGCAGCTTGGATAGTAGCGGGAGGAGGAACATTCAGTACTTC. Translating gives CASSLDSSGRRNIQYF.

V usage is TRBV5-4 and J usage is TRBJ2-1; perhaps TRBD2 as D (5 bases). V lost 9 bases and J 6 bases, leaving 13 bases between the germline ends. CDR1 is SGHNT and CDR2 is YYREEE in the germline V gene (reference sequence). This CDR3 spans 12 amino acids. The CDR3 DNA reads TGTGCCACCTCCGGCGGGTCCAATGAGCAGTTCTTC. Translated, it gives CATSGGSNEQFF.

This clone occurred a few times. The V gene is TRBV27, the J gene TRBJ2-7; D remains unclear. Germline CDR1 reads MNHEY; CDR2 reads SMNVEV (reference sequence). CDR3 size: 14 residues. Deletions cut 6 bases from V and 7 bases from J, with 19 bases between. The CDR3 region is CASRVALSSMEQYF. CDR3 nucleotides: TGTGCCAGCAGAGTGGCACTATCGTCGATGGAGCAGTACTTC.

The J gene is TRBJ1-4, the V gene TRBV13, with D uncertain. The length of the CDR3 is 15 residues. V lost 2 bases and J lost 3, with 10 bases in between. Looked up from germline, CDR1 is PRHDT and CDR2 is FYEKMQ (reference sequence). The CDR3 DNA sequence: TGTGCCAGCAGCTTAATGGGTGCGCCTAATGAAAAACTGTTTTTT. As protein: CASSLMGAPNEKLFF.

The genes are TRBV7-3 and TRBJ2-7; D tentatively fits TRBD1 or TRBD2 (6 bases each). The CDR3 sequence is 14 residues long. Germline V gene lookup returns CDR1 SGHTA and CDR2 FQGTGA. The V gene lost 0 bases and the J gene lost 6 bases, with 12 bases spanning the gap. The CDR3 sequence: CASSLTPGAGEQYF. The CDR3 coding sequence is TGTGCCAGCAGCTTAACCCCGGGGGCCGGCGAGCAGTACTTC.

The CDR3 loop reads CASSVIAETQETQYF. The CDR3 coding sequence is TGTGCCAGCAGTGTGATAGCGGAGACACAAGAGACCCAGTACTTC. V gene TRBV7-2 combines with J gene TRBJ2-5, with a weak D call TRBD2 (6 bases). V was pared by 6 bases and J by 2 bases, with 16 bases between. CDR3 size: 15 residues. Germline V CDR1 and CDR2: SGHTA, FQGNSA.

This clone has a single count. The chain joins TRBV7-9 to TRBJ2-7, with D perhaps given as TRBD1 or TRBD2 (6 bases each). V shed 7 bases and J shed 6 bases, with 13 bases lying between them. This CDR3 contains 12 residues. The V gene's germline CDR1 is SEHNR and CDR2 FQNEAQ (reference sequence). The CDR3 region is CASTRGESEQYF. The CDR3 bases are TGTGCCAGCACAAGGGGGGAAAGCGAGCAGTACTTC.

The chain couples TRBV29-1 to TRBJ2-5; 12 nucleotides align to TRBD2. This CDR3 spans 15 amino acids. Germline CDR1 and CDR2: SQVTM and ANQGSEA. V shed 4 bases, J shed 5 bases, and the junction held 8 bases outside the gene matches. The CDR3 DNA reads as TGCAGCGTTGCCTCTAGCGGGGGGGCTACGGAGACCCAGTACTTC. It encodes CSVASSGGATETQYF.

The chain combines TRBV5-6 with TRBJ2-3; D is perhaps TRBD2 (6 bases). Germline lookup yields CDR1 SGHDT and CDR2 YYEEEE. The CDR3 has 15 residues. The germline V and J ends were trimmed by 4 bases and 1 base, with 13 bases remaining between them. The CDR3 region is CASSPGAGGTDTQYF. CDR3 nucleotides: TGTGCCAGCAGCCCGGGAGCTGGAGGCACAGATACGCAGTATTTT.

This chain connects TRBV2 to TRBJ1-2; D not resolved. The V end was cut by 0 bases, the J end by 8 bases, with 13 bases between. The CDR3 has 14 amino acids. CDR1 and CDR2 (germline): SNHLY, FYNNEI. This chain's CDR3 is CASSEAGRVFGYTF. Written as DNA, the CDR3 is TGTGCCAGCAGTGAAGCGGGAAGGGTATTCGGCTACACCTTC.

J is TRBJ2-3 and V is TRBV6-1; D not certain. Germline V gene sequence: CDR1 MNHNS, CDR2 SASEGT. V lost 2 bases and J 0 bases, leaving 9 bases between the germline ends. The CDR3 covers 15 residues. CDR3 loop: CASSERAQSTDTQYF. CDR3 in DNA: TGTGCCAGCAGTGAAAGGGCGCAGAGCACAGATACGCAGTATTTT.

The CDR3, as DNA: TGTGCCAGCAGTACAGGGGGCTATAGCACAGATACGCAGTATTTT. Its translation: CASSTGGYSTDTQYF. This chain links TRBV5-4 with TRBJ2-3; 9 bases agree with TRBD1. J was trimmed by 0 bases and V by 5 bases; bases with no gene match: 4. Germline V CDR1 and CDR2: SGHNT, YYREEE (reference sequence). The CDR3 length is 15 residues.

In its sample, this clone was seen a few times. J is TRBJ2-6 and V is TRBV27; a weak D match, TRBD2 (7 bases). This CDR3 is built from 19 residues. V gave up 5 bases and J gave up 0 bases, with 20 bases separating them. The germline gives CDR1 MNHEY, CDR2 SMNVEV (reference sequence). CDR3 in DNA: TGTGCCAGCAGTCTCCGGGCAAGGGGGGGTCACTCTGGGGCCAACGTCCTGACTTTC. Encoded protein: CASSLRARGGHSGANVLTF.

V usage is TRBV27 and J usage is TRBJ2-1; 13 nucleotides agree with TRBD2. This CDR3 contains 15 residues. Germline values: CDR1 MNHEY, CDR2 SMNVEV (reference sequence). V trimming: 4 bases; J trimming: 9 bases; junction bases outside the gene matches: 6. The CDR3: CASSSGTSGTVEQFF. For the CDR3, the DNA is TGTGCCAGCAGTTCCGGGACTAGCGGGACAGTTGAGCAGTTCTTC.